A single sample gave rise to the 21 T cell receptor beta chains below, sequenced in a study of blood T cell repertoires in COVID-19 (dated by TCRdb to the early 2020s). The library was built by means of the immunoSEQ multiplex PCR assay. TCRdb limited this immuneACCESS table to in-frame rearrangements with V and J called. A share of clones is missing; checked studies link under half to unresolved V genes, and the rest is unexplained. Counted in this sample were about 74,000 clones; roughly 91% of them appeared once. The top ten clonotypes cover 29% of the sample. The sequenced material came from peripheral blood. The receptors here all came from a woman of 80 years or more with active or convalescent COVID-19.

This chain links TRBV30 with TRBJ1-6; D possibly corresponds to TRBD1 (5 bases). The V gene lost 2 bases and the J gene lost 9 bases, with 11 bases spanning the gap. The CDR3 runs to 13 residues. Germline CDR1 reads GTSNPN; CDR2 reads SVGIG (reference sequence). DNA of the CDR3: TGTGCCTGGAGTCGGGGGACCGGTTCACCCCTCCACTTT. Translating it yields CAWSRGTGSPLHF.

The chain carries TRBV28 and TRBJ2-7; the D gene is possibly TRBD2 (6 bases). V was cut by 7 bases and J by 4 bases, with 17 bases left in between. Per the germline V gene, CDR1 is MDHEN and CDR2 is SYDVKM. The CDR3 has 14 residues. This chain's CDR3 is CASNRPGGGYEQYF. CDR3 in DNA: TGTGCCAGCAACCGTCCCGGGGGTGGATACGAGCAGTACTTC.

CDR3 in DNA: TGCGCCAGCAGCCAAGAGCGGAACACTGAAGCTTTCTTT. Translated, it gives CASSQERNTEAFF. V is TRBV4-3 and J is TRBJ1-1; D is ambiguous. Germline V gene sequence: CDR1 LGHNA, CDR2 YSLEER. The CDR3 runs 13 residues. Trimming pared 0 bases from V and 1 base from J, leaving 3 bases between.

CDR3 nucleotides: TGCGCCAGCAGCTCCACCGGGGGGCCGAGTAAGGAAAAACTGTTTTTT. Translated, it gives CASSSTGGPSKEKLFF. The chain links TRBV5-1 to TRBJ1-4, with a tentative D call TRBD1 (6 bases). This CDR3 has 16 residues. Germline V gives CDR1 SGHRS, CDR2 YFSETQ. V gave up 3 bases and J gave up 8 bases, with 20 bases separating them.

The V gene is TRBV7-9, the J gene TRBJ1-2; D unresolved. Trimming removed 5 bases from V and 5 bases from J, with 18 bases in between. Germline lookup yields CDR1 SEHNR and CDR2 FQNEAQ (reference sequence). There are 15 residues in the CDR3. The CDR3 reads CASSPPGSGAYGYTF. CDR3 bases: TGTGCCAGCAGCCCCCCCGGATCGGGAGCTTATGGCTACACCTTC.

V and J are TRBV19 and TRBJ2-3, with no clear D. Trimming took 6 bases from V and 2 from J, leaving 12 bases between them. This CDR3 contains 14 residues. Germline V CDR1 and CDR2: LNHDA, SQIVND (reference sequence). The CDR3 sequence: CASRSQRITDTQYF. The CDR3, as DNA: TGTGCCAGTAGGTCACAGAGAATCACAGATACGCAGTATTTT.

The DNA of the CDR3 is TGTGCCAGCAGTCTCCGACTGGACACCGGGGAGCTGTTTTTT. Translating it yields CASSLRLDTGELFF. This chain joins TRBV25-1 and TRBJ2-2; D unresolved. Germline CDR1 and CDR2: MGHDK and SYGVNS. V lost 5 bases to trimming and J lost 3 bases, with 10 bases between them. The CDR3 has 14 amino acids.

The J gene is TRBJ1-1, the V gene TRBV7-2, with 7 bases aligning to TRBD1. Looked up from germline, CDR1 is SGHTA and CDR2 is FQGNSA. The CDR3 length is 15 residues. The trim removed 0 bases at V and 3 bases at J, leaving 4 bases unmatched. The chain's CDR3 is CASSLATGTHTEAFF. The CDR3 DNA sequence: TGTGCCAGCAGCTTAGCGACAGGGACCCACACTGAAGCTTTCTTT.

The rearrangement links TRBV10-2 to TRBJ1-6; 9 nucleotides line up with TRBD1. There are 16 residues in the CDR3. Per germline, CDR1 WSHSY and CDR2 SAAADI. The ends lost 7 bases at V and 6 bases at J; junction bases unmatched: 10. The CDR3 bases are TGCGCCAGCACTAACCTCAGGGACAGGGCTAATTCACCCCTCCACTTT. Amino acid sequence: CASTNLRDRANSPLHF.

The rearrangement links TRBV10-3 to TRBJ1-3; 11 bases are shared with TRBD1. The CDR3 runs to 14 residues. Germline CDR1 is ENHRY and CDR2 is SYGVKD. Trimming took 8 bases from V and 3 from J; bases not matched to a gene: 3. The CDR3 loop reads CAIGQGASGNTIYF. The CDR3 nucleotides read TGTGCCATCGGACAGGGGGCGAGTGGAAACACCATATATTTT.

V gene TRBV6-5 combines with J gene TRBJ1-2, with a possible D match to TRBD1 (5 bases). CDR1 and CDR2 (germline): MNHEY, SVGAGI. V shed 0 bases and J shed 7 bases, with 15 bases lying between them. The CDR3 consists of 15 residues. The CDR3 region has the DNA TGTGCCAGCAGTTACTCGATGGCAGGGAAAGGTGGCTACACCTTC. This sequence encodes CASSYSMAGKGGYTF.

This chain connects TRBV11-2 to TRBJ1-1; tentative D call: TRBD1 (5 bases). The ends were cut back, 5 bases at V and 11 bases at J, with 18 bases in the middle. Germline V gene sequence: CDR1 SGHAT, CDR2 FQNNGV. This CDR3 is built from 13 residues. The CDR3 spells CASSVGWGVRAFF. CDR3 nucleotides: TGTGCCAGCAGCGTCGGCTGGGGGGTGCGGGCTTTCTTT.

The chain is built from TRBV4-3 and TRBJ1-6; D is undetermined. The germline V and J ends were trimmed by 0 bases and 0 bases, with 3 bases remaining between them. The germline gives CDR1 LGHNA, CDR2 YSLEER. The CDR3 totals 15 residues. CDR3 loop: CASSQDISYNSPLHF. CDR3 in DNA: TGCGCCAGCAGCCAAGACATCTCCTATAATTCACCCCTCCACTTT.

This clone has just one count. The genes are TRBV2 and TRBJ1-5; D possibly corresponds to TRBD1 (6 bases). Trimming stripped 5 bases from V and 6 bases from J, with 14 bases between. The CDR3 is made up of 14 amino acids. CDR1 and CDR2 from the germline V gene are SNHLY and FYNNEI. The CDR3 coding sequence is TGTGCCAGCAGTACCGGCAGGGGAAGTCAGCCCCAGCATTTT. This encodes CASSTGRGSQPQHF.

The table lists this clone with a few counts. Written as DNA, the CDR3 is TGCAGTGCTGGGAGGGGCCATGGCTACACCTTC. The encoded protein is CSAGRGHGYTF. The chain uses TRBV20-1 and TRBJ1-2; perhaps TRBD1 as D (5 bases). Looked up from germline, CDR1 is DFQATT and CDR2 is SNEGSKA (reference sequence). V shed 5 bases and J shed 6 bases, with 10 bases lying between them. This CDR3 comprises 11 residues.

The rearrangement uses TRBV9 and TRBJ2-1; D might be TRBD2 (5 bases). The V end lost 2 bases, the J end lost 0 bases, and 9 bases lay between the germline ends. This CDR3 is 15 amino acids long. CDR1 is SGDLS, CDR2 YYNGEE, per germline. The CDR3 loop reads CASSVQGSSYNEQFF. The CDR3 nucleotides are TGTGCCAGCAGCGTTCAAGGGAGCTCCTACAATGAGCAGTTCTTC.

This clone was seen a single time. This chain connects TRBV6-6 to TRBJ1-2; D remains unclear. Trimming shortened V by 8 bases and J by 3 bases, and 19 bases separated the two germline ends. The CDR3 is 15 residues long. Germline V gene sequence: CDR1 MNHNY, CDR2 SVGAGI (reference sequence). The CDR3 bases are TGTGCCAGCTCGTCATCAGACACAGCCGACTATGGCTACACCTTC. It specifies CASSSSDTADYGYTF.

V usage is TRBV7-2 and J usage is TRBJ1-5, with 7 positions matching TRBD1. With 4 bases clipped from V and 6 bases from J, the junction kept 12 bases outside the gene matches. From germline, CDR1 is SGHTA and CDR2 FQGNSA. This CDR3 spans 16 amino acids. The CDR3 bases are TGTGCCAGCAGCTCCCCCCCGGGGACAGCGAGTCAGCCCCAGCATTTT. It is translated as CASSSPPGTASQPQHF.

This clone was detected once. The rearrangement joins TRBV6-1 to TRBJ1-5; tentative D call: TRBD1 (5 bases). Germline V CDR1 and CDR2: MNHNS, SASEGT. With 1 base removed from V and 6 bases from J, the gap between germline ends came to 13 bases. The CDR3 runs 15 residues. The CDR3 DNA sequence: TGTGCCAGCAGTGAAGGAGTTCAGGGTGGTCAGCCCCAGCATTTT. Protein sequence: CASSEGVQGGQPQHF.

This clone showed up just a few times. V is TRBV13 and J is TRBJ1-1, with D perhaps matching TRBD1 (6 bases). Trimming pared 4 bases from V and 6 bases from J, leaving 15 bases between. The CDR3 loop spans 14 amino acids. Germline V lookup: CDR1 PRHDT, CDR2 FYEKMQ (reference sequence). The CDR3 nucleotides are TGTGCCAGCAGCTACTACAGGGAACTACCTGAAGCTTTCTTT. Translated, it gives CASSYYRELPEAFF.

This clone was counted only a few times. This chain connects TRBV7-9 to TRBJ1-5; the D is unclear. Per germline, CDR1 SEHNR and CDR2 FQNEAQ (reference sequence). The V end was cut by 5 bases, the J end by 7 bases, with 9 bases between. The CDR3 runs 12 residues. The CDR3 reads CASSPPGQPQHF. CDR3 nucleotides: TGTGCCAGCAGCCCCCCCGGGCAGCCCCAGCATTTT.